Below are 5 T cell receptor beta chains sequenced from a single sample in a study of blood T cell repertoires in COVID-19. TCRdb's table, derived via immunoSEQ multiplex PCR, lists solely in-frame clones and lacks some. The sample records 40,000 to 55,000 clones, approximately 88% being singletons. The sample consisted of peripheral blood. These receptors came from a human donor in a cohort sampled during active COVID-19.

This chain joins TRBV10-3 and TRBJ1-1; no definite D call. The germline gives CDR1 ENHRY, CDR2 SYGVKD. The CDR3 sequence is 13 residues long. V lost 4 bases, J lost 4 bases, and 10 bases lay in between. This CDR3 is CAISAPRVTEAFF. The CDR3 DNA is TGTGCCATCAGTGCGCCGAGGGTCACTGAAGCTTTCTTT.

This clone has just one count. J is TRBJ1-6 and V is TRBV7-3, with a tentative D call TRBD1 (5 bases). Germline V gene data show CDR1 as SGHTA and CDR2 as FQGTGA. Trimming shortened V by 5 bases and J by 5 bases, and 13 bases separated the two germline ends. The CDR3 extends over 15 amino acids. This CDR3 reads CASSVQGLNNSPLHF. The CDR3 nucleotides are TGTGCCAGCAGCGTTCAGGGTCTCAATAATTCACCCCTCCACTTT.

For the CDR3, the DNA is TGTGCCAGCTCACCGGTTGAAGGGGGCCGTCGTACTGAAGCTTTCTTT. Translated: CASSPVEGGRRTEAFF. The V gene is TRBV18, the J gene TRBJ1-1; 7 bases are shared with TRBD1. The J segment lost 5 bases and the V segment lost 3 bases, leaving 12 bases of the junction unmatched. Germline V CDR1 and CDR2: KGHSH, LQKENI. The CDR3 is 16 amino acids.

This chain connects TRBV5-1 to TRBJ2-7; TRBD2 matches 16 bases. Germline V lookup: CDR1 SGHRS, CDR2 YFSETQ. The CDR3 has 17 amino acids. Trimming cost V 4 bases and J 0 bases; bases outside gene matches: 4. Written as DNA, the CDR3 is TGCGCCAGCAGCCCGGGACTAGCGGGGGGGAGCTCCTACGAGCAGTACTTC. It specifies CASSPGLAGGSSYEQYF.

CDR3 protein: CASSVRDPQGRMDTQYF. The CDR3, as DNA: TGTGCCAGCAGCGTCCGGGACCCCCAAGGGAGGATGGATACGCAGTATTTT. This rearrangement joins TRBV7-9 to TRBJ2-3, with D possibly being TRBD2 (6 bases). Trimming took off 5 bases at V and 6 bases at J, with 24 bases between the two ends. The CDR3 length is 17 residues. The germline V gene has CDR1 SEHNR and CDR2 FQNEAQ (reference sequence).